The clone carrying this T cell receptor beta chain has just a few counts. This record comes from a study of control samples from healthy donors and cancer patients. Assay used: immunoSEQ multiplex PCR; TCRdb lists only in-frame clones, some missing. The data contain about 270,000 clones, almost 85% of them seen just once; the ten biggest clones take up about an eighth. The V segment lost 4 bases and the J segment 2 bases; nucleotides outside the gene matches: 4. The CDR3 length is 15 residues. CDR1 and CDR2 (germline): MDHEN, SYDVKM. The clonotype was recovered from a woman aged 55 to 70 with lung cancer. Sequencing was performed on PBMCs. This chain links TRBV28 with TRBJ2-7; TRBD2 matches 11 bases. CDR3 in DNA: TGTGCCAGCAGTTCCTTGGGACTAGCGGCCTACGAGCAGTACTTC. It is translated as CASSSLGLAAYEQYF.